This T cell receptor beta chain was recovered during a study of T cell responses to AZD1222 COVID-19 vaccine. Study-wide results and limits: Among spike-specific TCRs, nearly half reportedly target unmutated variant regions. After the peak T cell response, and only then, were repertoires sampled.

Using immunoSEQ multiplex PCR, the repertoire was profiled, and TCRdb retains in-frame clones only, with some absent. The sample carries around 100,000 clones, less than 95% recorded once. From germline, CDR1 is LGHDT and CDR2 YNNKEL (reference sequence). V shed 0 bases and J shed 0 bases, with 14 bases lying between them. The CDR3 spans 17 residues. Remarks on this clone: Its antigen is not identified.

The material sequenced was peripheral blood, taken on day 0 of AZD1222 vaccination. The genes are TRBV3-1 (or the pseudogene TRBV3-2) and TRBJ1-2; D gene ambiguous. The origin of this receptor is an adult in good health. The CDR3 here is CASSQDPRAAPNYGYTF. In DNA form, the CDR3 reads TGTGCCAGCAGCCAAGACCCCCGGGCGGCCCCTAACTATGGCTACACCTTC.